One sample yielded the 9 T cell receptor beta chains listed below, sequenced in a study of blood T cell repertoires in COVID-19. Assay: immunoSEQ multiplex PCR; the TCRdb copy retains only in-frame clones and omits some. The sample includes tens of thousands of clones, roughly 86% seen only once; the top ten take around 28%. Sequencing was carried out using peripheral blood. These receptor sequences come from a human donor with active COVID-19. The donor label of this sample is uncertain.

This clone was seen just once. V usage is TRBV7-2 and J usage is TRBJ2-7; the match to TRBD2 covers 10 bases. There are 15 residues in the CDR3. Germline lookup yields CDR1 SGHTA and CDR2 FQGNSA. J gave up 7 bases and V 0 bases, and 6 bases lay outside the gene matches. The CDR3: CASSLATSGIGEQYF. The CDR3 DNA reads as TGTGCCAGCAGCTTAGCTACTAGCGGGATTGGAGAGCAGTACTTC.

The chain is built from TRBV27 and TRBJ2-5, with a possible D match to TRBD1 (5 bases). The J call may be wrong; the DNA end is better matched by TRBJ2-7. Germline CDR1 is MNHEY and CDR2 is SMNVEV (reference sequence). This CDR3 has 13 residues. The CDR3 here is CASSYGQGYEQYF. CDR3 DNA sequence: TGTGCCAGCAGCTATGGCCAGGGCTACGAGCAGTACTTC.

The CDR3 nucleotides are TGTGCCAGCAGCCTAGGACTAGCGGGAGGGCCTGACGAGCAGTACTTC. Protein: CASSLGLAGGPDEQYF. The chain links TRBV11-3 to TRBJ2-7, with TRBD2 matching over 15 bases. V lost 5 bases, J lost 5 bases, and 7 bases stayed unmatched. The CDR3 is 16 amino acids. The germline V gene encodes CDR1 SGHNT and CDR2 YENEEA.

This clone was observed once. V is TRBV28 and J is TRBJ2-1, with 9 positions matching TRBD2. Germline CDR1 reads MDHEN; CDR2 reads SYDVKM. The V and J ends lost 11 bases and 2 bases, in that order; junction bases with no gene match: 4. This CDR3 is built from 13 residues. The CDR3 sequence: CAGGRAAYNEQFF. The CDR3 DNA is TGTGCCGGCGGGAGGGCCGCCTACAATGAGCAGTTCTTC. The full variable domain, rest sourced from reference TRBV28 and TRBJ2-1, is DVKVTQSSRYLVKRTGEKVFLECVQDMDHENMFWYRQDPGLGLRLIYFSYDVKMKEKGDIPEGYSVSREKKERFSLILESASTNQTSMYLCAGGRAAYNEQFFGPGTRLTVL.

The chain uses TRBV14 and TRBJ2-3; D perhaps matches TRBD2 (6 bases). CDR1 and CDR2 from the germline V gene are SGHDN and FVKESK. The V end was cut by 0 bases, the J end by 2 bases, with 12 bases between. CDR3 size: 16 residues. The CDR3 region has the DNA TGTGCCAGCAGCCAAGACTGGGCTAGCGACACAGATACGCAGTATTTT. Translation gives CASSQDWASDTDTQYF. The whole variable domain, filled in from reference TRBV14 and TRBJ2-3, reads EAGVTQFPSHSVIEKGQTVTLRCDPISGHDNLYWYRRVMGKEIKFLLHFVKESKQDESGMPNNRFLAERTGGTYSTLKVQPAELEDSGVYFCASSQDWASDTDTQYFGPGTRLTVL.

The CDR3 region has the DNA TGTGCCAGCAGCTTGTCCCCTAGCACAGATACGCAGTATTTT. This encodes CASSLSPSTDTQYF. The chain recombines TRBV11-3 with TRBJ2-3, with no clear D. Trimming took off 3 bases at V and 0 bases at J, with 7 bases between the two ends. The CDR3 length is 14 residues. Germline V gives CDR1 SGHNT, CDR2 YENEEA.

The chain has TRBV2 and TRBJ1-5; the match to TRBD1 covers 9 bases. Germline CDR1 and CDR2: SNHLY and FYNNEI. CDR3 length: 15 amino acids. Trimming took 6 bases from V and 6 from J; bases not matched to a gene: 9. The CDR3 sequence is CASSRRTGEVQPQHF. CDR3 coding DNA: TGTGCCAGCAGCCGAAGGACAGGGGAGGTTCAGCCCCAGCATTTT. Combining the CDR3 with reference TRBV2 and TRBJ1-5 gives the whole variable domain EPEVTQTPSHQVTQMGQEVILRCVPISNHLYFYWYRQILGQKVEFLVSFYNNEISEKSEIFDDQFSVERPDGSNFTLKIRSTKLEDSAMYFCASSRRTGEVQPQHFGDGTRLSIL.

The chain uses TRBV5-1 and TRBJ1-6; 10 bases are a match to TRBD1. The germline CDR1 and CDR2 sequences are SGHRS and YFSETQ. V was pared by 7 bases and J by 9 bases, with 22 bases of the junction left unmatched. The CDR3 contains 19 residues. The CDR3 nucleotides read TGCGCCAGCGCCCCCTCACGTCCGGGACAGGGGTTTGGCGGTTCACCCCTCCACTTT. Amino acid sequence: CASAPSRPGQGFGGSPLHF.

The chain combines TRBV6-2 or TRBV6-3 with TRBJ2-7; 8 bases match TRBD1. From germline, CDR1 is MNHEY and CDR2 SVGEGT. J was trimmed by 1 base and V by 0 bases; bases with no gene match: 2. The CDR3 runs to 15 residues. CDR3: CASSYSWTGSYEQYF. The DNA of the CDR3 is TGTGCCAGCAGTTACTCATGGACAGGGTCCTACGAGCAGTACTTC.